This T cell receptor (beta chain) is drawn from a study of siplizumab effects on memory and regulatory T cells. Mixed lymphocyte reaction cells underwent less than seven days of coculture at 37°C. Libraries were prepared by immunoSEQ multiplex PCR; TCRdb keeps only in-frame clonotypes and omits some of them. In the table there are 3,000 to 4,000 clones, 45% to 60% of which are singletons. CDR3 length: 19 residues. V lost 0 bases to trimming and J lost 4 bases; unmatched junction nucleotides: 13. Germline V gene lookup returns CDR1 SGDLS and CDR2 YYNGEE. As regards this clone: The antigen remains unidentified.

The sequencing input was CFSE-low (dividing) CD8+ T cells sorted from an allogeneic mixed lymphocyte reaction. The chain uses TRBV9 and TRBJ2-2; 9 nucleotides line up with TRBD2. The receptor was derived from a human donor in good health; the cells came from an allogeneic mixed lymphocyte reaction. Some clones in this sample may be carry-over from other donors' samples. The CDR3 DNA sequence: TGTGCCAGCAGCGTAGCGTCCCGGGCGGGAGGGCCGTCCACCGGGGAGCTGTTTTTT. This translates into CASSVASRAGGPSTGELFF.